One TCR beta chain is described in this entry. Antigen: not known. This sample stems from a study of shared clonotypes between healthy human individuals. Overall study findings and caveats: Naive CD4 clonotypes were shared across a few donors at about 5.2%. Incomplete sequencing of sorted subsets was indicated by rarefaction despite large depth.

The protocol was immunoSEQ multiplex PCR, while the TCRdb copy is restricted to in-frame clones and leaves out a portion. Of around 1 million clones listed, about 80% are singletons. Trimming at V came to 2 bases and at J to 4 bases, leaving 10 bases not matched to a gene. Germline V gives CDR1 SGHDN, CDR2 FVKESK. The CDR3 is made up of 18 amino acids. Donation came from healthy HIV-negative adults that had no recent acute infections or vaccinations. This receptor was obtained from a man aged 18 to 35 in good health. Source material: memory CD4+ T cells sorted from blood. Sample subset: CD45RA-negative fraction. This sequence joins TRBV14 and TRBJ2-7; 14 nucleotides agree with TRBD2. The CDR3 here is CASSQLAGTSGRSYEQYF. CDR3 sequence (DNA): TGTGCCAGCAGCCAACTTGCCGGGACTAGCGGGAGAAGTTACGAGCAGTACTTC.